Shown below are 2 T cell receptor beta chains from a single sample sequenced in a study of T-cell reconstitution after alpha-beta-depleted transplantation in children. Unique molecular identifiers were built into the TCRbeta library. One entry per CDR3 protein, called by TCRdb with MiXCR from the PCR reads. In the table there are approximately 240,000 distinct CDR3 sequences, 9.7% of which are singletons. This specimen consisted of PBMCs from the stem cell graft donor, obtained from the stem cell graft. The receptor source for this set is a human donor who donated a stem cell graft to a child with SCID.

This clonotype occurred many times. The gene calls are TRBV5-1 and TRBJ2-1, with 12 positions matching TRBD2. CDR3 length: 18 amino acids. The germline gives CDR1 SGHRS, CDR2 YFSETQ. The V segment lost 0 bases and the J segment 5 bases; nucleotides outside the gene matches: 9. CDR3: CASSLVPSGGAWDNEQFF. CDR3 in DNA: TGCGCCAGCAGCTTGGTTCCTAGCGGGGGGGCCTGGGACAATGAGCAGTTCTTC.

In its sample, this clonotype was seen many times. The genes are TRBV15 and TRBJ2-7, with no clear D. Germline assignment: CDR1 LNHNV and CDR2 YYDKDF (reference sequence). This CDR3 comprises 13 residues. V lost 1 base to trimming and J lost 4 bases, with 8 bases between them. In DNA, the CDR3 is TGTGCCACCAGCAGAGGTCCCTCATACGAGCAGTACTTC. This sequence encodes CATSRGPSYEQYF.